The 23 T cell receptor beta chains presented below share a single source sample, sequenced in a study of T cell responses to AZD1222 COVID-19 vaccine. Data came from immunoSEQ multiplex PCR; TCRdb stores just in-frame clones and leaves some out. The profile shows around 150,000 clones, approximately 92% of them singletons. The sample consisted of peripheral blood, taken 28 days after the second AZD1222 dose. The source of these receptors is an adult who received the AZD1222 COVID-19 vaccine.

J is TRBJ1-5 and V is TRBV27; D uncertain. Germline assignment: CDR1 MNHEY and CDR2 SMNVEV (reference sequence). The CDR3 totals 13 residues. The V end lost 2 bases, the J end lost 7 bases, and 9 bases lay between the germline ends. Here the CDR3 reads CASSLTGEQPQHF. CDR3 DNA: TGTGCCAGCAGTTTAACTGGGGAGCAGCCCCAGCATTTT.

V gene TRBV5-5 combines with J gene TRBJ2-1; TRBD2 matches 12 bases. The CDR3 consists of 18 residues. With V trimmed by 1 base and J by 10 bases, 15 bases remained unmatched. The germline V gene has CDR1 SGHKS and CDR2 YYEKEE (reference sequence). CDR3: CASSLWASGRAWGGEQFF. The CDR3 bases are TGTGCCAGCAGCTTGTGGGCTAGCGGGAGGGCTTGGGGTGGAGAGCAGTTCTTC.

The chain couples TRBV23-1 to TRBJ2-2, with 9 bases matching TRBD1. TRBV23-1 is designated an ORF whose function remains uncertain. This CDR3 has 19 amino acids. V shed 1 base, J shed 6 bases, and the junction held 15 bases outside the gene matches. The CDR3 coding sequence is TGCGCCAGCAGTCAATACTCGGGACAGGGACACGTATTCGCCGGGGAGCTGTTTTTT. It encodes CASSQYSGQGHVFAGELFF.

The chain is built from TRBV6-6 and TRBJ1-6; 12 nucleotides match TRBD1. The germline V gene has CDR1 MNHNY and CDR2 SVGAGI (reference sequence). J gave up 6 bases and V 6 bases, and 6 bases lay outside the gene matches. There are 16 residues in the CDR3. The CDR3 sequence: CASRGTGGASNSPLHF. CDR3 in DNA: TGTGCCAGCAGGGGGACAGGGGGCGCTTCTAATTCACCCCTCCACTTT.

This clone was observed once. The chain employs TRBV27 and TRBJ1-2; maybe TRBD1 (6 bases). The CDR3 length is 13 residues. Per the germline V gene, CDR1 is MNHEY and CDR2 is SMNVEV (reference sequence). V was cut by 6 bases and J by 5 bases, with 13 bases left in between. CDR3 sequence (DNA): TGTGCCAGCAGCTTCGGACAGTTGTATGGCTACACCTTC. It yields the protein CASSFGQLYGYTF.

This clone appeared once. V usage is TRBV10-3 and J usage is TRBJ2-1, with 14 bases aligning to TRBD2. The V gene end was trimmed by 11 bases and the J gene end by 6 bases; junction bases not matched to a gene: 6. The CDR3 length is 14 residues. Germline V gene sequence: CDR1 ENHRY, CDR2 SYGVKD. The CDR3 sequence is CAGGTSGSVNEQFF. The CDR3 DNA follows: TGTGCCGGGGGGACTAGCGGGAGTGTCAATGAGCAGTTCTTC.

This clone was detected once. The CDR3 region is CAWSGQDIGQPQHF. The CDR3 region has the DNA TGTGCCTGGAGCGGGCAGGACATCGGTCAGCCCCAGCATTTT. J is TRBJ1-5 and V is TRBV30; maybe TRBD1 (5 bases). CDR1 and CDR2 from the germline V gene are GTSNPN and SVGIG (reference sequence). Trimming took 3 bases from V and 6 from J, leaving 15 bases between them. The CDR3 spans 14 residues. The variable domain in full, completed from reference TRBV30 and TRBJ1-5, reads SQTIHQWPATLVQPVGSPLSLECTVEGTSNPNLYWYRQAAGRGLQLLFYSVGIGQISSEVPQNLSASRPQDRQFILSSKKLLLSDSGFYLCAWSGQDIGQPQHFGDGTRLSIL.

The chain combines TRBV11-2 with TRBJ2-1, with D possibly matching TRBD1 (5 bases). This CDR3 comprises 15 residues. Germline-derived CDR1 and CDR2 are SGHAT and FQNNGV. Trimming removed 5 bases at V and 4 bases at J, with 15 bases between. The DNA of the CDR3 is TGTGCCAGCAGCAATAAAAGGGGCCCATACAATGAGCAGTTCTTC. Protein: CASSNKRGPYNEQFF.

This chain uses TRBV5-1 with TRBJ1-1; TRBD1 aligns across 9 bases. CDR1 and CDR2 from the germline V gene are SGHRS and YFSETQ. The trim removed 4 bases at V and 0 bases at J, leaving 10 bases unmatched. The CDR3 extends over 17 amino acids. As DNA, the CDR3 is TGCGCCAGCAGCCAGGGACAGGGAGGAGGGATGAACACTGAAGCTTTCTTT. It yields the protein CASSQGQGGGMNTEAFF.

This sequence joins TRBV7-9 and TRBJ1-2, with D possibly matching TRBD1 (5 bases). The CDR3 runs to 14 residues. Germline V gene data show CDR1 as SEHNR and CDR2 as FQNEAQ (reference sequence). V was cut by 5 bases and J by 4 bases, with 14 bases left in between. The CDR3 is CASSVTGRFYGYTF. In DNA, the CDR3 is TGTGCCAGCAGCGTCACGGGACGCTTCTATGGCTACACCTTC.

The chain links TRBV6-6 to TRBJ1-5; no reliable D call. Trimming removed 2 bases from V and 3 bases from J, with 14 bases in between. This CDR3 is 16 amino acids long. In germline, CDR1 is MNHNY, CDR2 SVGAGI (reference sequence). CDR3 DNA: TGTGCCAGCAGTTACGCACAGACCGGTCCCAATCAGCCCCAGCATTTT. This encodes CASSYAQTGPNQPQHF.

The chain couples TRBV4-2 to TRBJ1-5, with D maybe TRBD1 (5 bases). Trimming left V 4 bases short and J 5 bases short, with 9 bases between. The CDR3 contains 13 residues. Germline V gene sequence: CDR1 LGHNA, CDR2 YNFKEQ. In DNA form, the CDR3 reads TGTGCCAGCAGCCGCCAGGGTGATCAGCCCCAGCATTTT. It codes for CASSRQGDQPQHF.

The chain has TRBV7-3 and TRBJ2-1; 15 bases match TRBD2. Germline CDR1 and CDR2: SGHTA and FQGTGA. This CDR3 spans 18 amino acids. V was pared by 6 bases and J by 4 bases, with 10 bases of the junction left unmatched. The CDR3 loop is CASSFGLAGGPLYNEQFF. The CDR3 DNA reads as TGTGCCAGCAGTTTCGGACTAGCGGGAGGGCCTTTGTACAATGAGCAGTTCTTC.

The J gene is TRBJ1-6, the V gene TRBV2; D remains ambiguous. The V gene's germline CDR1 is SNHLY and CDR2 FYNNEI. CDR3 length: 14 residues. Trimming pared 3 bases from V and 10 bases from J, leaving 13 bases between. CDR3: CASSDWGVESPLHF. The CDR3 region has the DNA TGTGCCAGCAGTGACTGGGGTGTGGAATCACCCCTCCACTTT.

This rearrangement joins TRBV3-1 (or the pseudogene TRBV3-2) to TRBJ2-1; D not certain. Germline assignment: CDR1 LGHDT and CDR2 YNNKEL (reference sequence). Trimming took 4 bases from V and 2 from J, leaving 15 bases between them. CDR3 size: 16 residues. The CDR3 spells CASSPISARAYNEQFF. In DNA, the CDR3 is TGTGCCAGCAGCCCAATCTCTGCTCGCGCCTACAATGAGCAGTTCTTC.

The chain links TRBV12-5 to TRBJ1-6; D remains ambiguous. The germline CDR1 and CDR2 sequences are LGHNT and FRNRAP. V was trimmed by 6 bases and J by 7 bases, leaving 13 bases between them. The CDR3 has 14 amino acids. DNA for the CDR3: TGTGCTAGTGGGCCGGCTTGGGGAAATTCACCCCTCCACTTT. Translated: CASGPAWGNSPLHF.

As concerns this clone: One end of the junction varies from germline; a read error may be responsible. The chain uses TRBV4-3 and TRBJ2-6; 7 nucleotides align to TRBD1. This CDR3 has 18 residues. The germline V gene encodes CDR1 LGHNA and CDR2 YSLEER. CDR3 residues: CASSQDNNRGSGANVLTF. The CDR3 bases are TGCGCCAGCAGTCAAGATAATAACAGGGGCTCTGGGGCCAACGTCCTGACTTTC.

The chain is built from TRBV7-2 and TRBJ1-5; no clear D. V was trimmed by 1 base and J by 6 bases, leaving 7 bases between them. The CDR3 runs to 13 residues. Germline V gives CDR1 SGHTA, CDR2 FQGNSA. As DNA, the CDR3 is TGTGCCAGCAGCTTAGGGGCTTTTCAGCCCCAGCATTTT. Translated: CASSLGAFQPQHF.

The chain employs TRBV4-3 and TRBJ2-6; the D gene is possibly TRBD1 (7 bases). With 4 bases removed from V and 0 bases from J, the gap between germline ends came to 10 bases. The CDR3 has 16 amino acids. The germline gives CDR1 LGHNA, CDR2 YSLEER. The CDR3 protein is CASSPQGGSGANVLTF. CDR3 DNA sequence: TGCGCCAGCAGCCCTCAGGGGGGCTCTGGGGCCAACGTCCTGACTTTC.

The rearrangement uses TRBV6-5 and TRBJ2-2, with D hard to call. CDR3 length: 14 residues. V dropped 3 bases and J dropped 1 base, with 6 bases sitting between them. From germline, CDR1 is MNHEY and CDR2 SVGAGI. The CDR3 region is CASSYGGNTGELFF. The CDR3 region has the DNA TGTGCCAGCAGTTATGGCGGGAACACCGGGGAGCTGTTTTTT.

This clone was observed once. This rearrangement joins TRBV7-2 to TRBJ1-1, with a weak D call TRBD1 (5 bases). V lost 5 bases and J 0 bases, leaving 13 bases between the germline ends. Per the germline V gene, CDR1 is SGHTA and CDR2 is FQGNSA. This CDR3 contains 15 residues. Here the CDR3 DNA reads TGTGCCAGCAGCGCTGCAGGGCTCATGAACACTGAAGCTTTCTTT. Encoded protein: CASSAAGLMNTEAFF.

The V gene is TRBV11-2, the J gene TRBJ2-3; unclear D gene. The germline V and J ends were trimmed by 5 bases and 10 bases, with 16 bases remaining between them. The CDR3 extends over 13 amino acids. The germline V gene has CDR1 SGHAT and CDR2 FQNNGV. This chain's CDR3 is CASSETGFSPQYF. For the CDR3, the DNA is TGTGCCAGCAGCGAGACCGGGTTTTCTCCGCAGTATTTT.

The chain combines TRBV19 with TRBJ1-5; 8 bases line up with TRBD1. The germline V gene has CDR1 LNHDA and CDR2 SQIVND (reference sequence). The junction had 7 bases not matched to a gene; V was cut back by 1 base and J by 5 bases. This CDR3 is built from 16 residues. CDR3 sequence (DNA): TGTGCCAGTAGTATAGTTACAGGGGGTAGTGATCAGCCCCAGCATTTT. Translated: CASSIVTGGSDQPQHF.